This entry is about one T cell receptor (beta chain). Its target is not known. The sample belongs to a study of graft-versus-host responses after intestinal transplantation. Here immunoSEQ multiplex PCR was the method, and the copy in TCRdb shows in-frame clones only, minus some. The table lists fewer than 95,000 clones, roughly 91% of them singletons. Trimming took off 6 bases at V and 5 bases at J, with 14 bases between the two ends. The CDR3 totals 13 residues. Per germline, CDR1 SQVTM and CDR2 ANQGSEA. The receptor was derived from a human donor who received an intestinal transplant. This sequence joins TRBV29-1 and TRBJ2-1; possibly TRBD2 for D (6 bases). The source material was unstimulated CD8+ T cells sorted from spleen or lymph node cells, sampled before intestinal transplant. CDR3 nucleotide sequence: TGCAGCGTCGATCGGGCGGGGAACAATGAGCAGTTCTTC. It specifies CSVDRAGNNEQFF.